This T cell receptor beta chain was sequenced in a study of prognosis after radiotherapy for stage I lung cancer. The study amplified the TCR beta CDR3 region from genomic DNA. This amplification was carried out by two rounds of multiplex PCR. The use of primers specific to each TRBV and TRBJ gene characterized first-round PCR. Via MiXCR, TCRdb re-called the multiplex PCR reads, giving one row per CDR3 protein. Among about 14,000 distinct CDR3 sequences listed, approximately 31% were seen once. CDR3 size: 15 residues. Trimming pared 6 bases from V and 1 base from J, leaving 12 bases between. CDR1 is MNHEY and CDR2 is SVGEGT in the germline V gene.

The chain combines TRBV6-2 or TRBV6-3 with TRBJ2-2, with D perhaps matching TRBD2 (5 bases). This clonotype was obtained from a donor over 45 with non-small cell lung cancer. Specimen: PBMCs, collected before or after stereotactic body radiation therapy (not recorded which). The CDR3 nucleotides read TGTGCCAGCAGACGACTATCCTTGAACACCGGGGAGCTGTTTTTT. Encoded protein: CASRRLSLNTGELFF.